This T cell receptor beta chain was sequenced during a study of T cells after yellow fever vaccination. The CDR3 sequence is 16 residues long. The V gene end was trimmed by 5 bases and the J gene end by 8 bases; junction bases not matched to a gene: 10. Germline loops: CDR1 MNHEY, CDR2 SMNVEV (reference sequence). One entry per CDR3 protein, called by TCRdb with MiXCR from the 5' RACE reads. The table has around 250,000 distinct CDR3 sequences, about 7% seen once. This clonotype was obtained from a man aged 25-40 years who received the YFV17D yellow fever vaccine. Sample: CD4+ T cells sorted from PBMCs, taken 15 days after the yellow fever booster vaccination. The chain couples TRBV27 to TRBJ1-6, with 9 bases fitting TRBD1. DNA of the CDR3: TGTGCCAGCAGTAACCGGGACAGGGAGTGGGATTCACCCCTCCACTTT. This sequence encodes CASSNRDREWDSPLHF.